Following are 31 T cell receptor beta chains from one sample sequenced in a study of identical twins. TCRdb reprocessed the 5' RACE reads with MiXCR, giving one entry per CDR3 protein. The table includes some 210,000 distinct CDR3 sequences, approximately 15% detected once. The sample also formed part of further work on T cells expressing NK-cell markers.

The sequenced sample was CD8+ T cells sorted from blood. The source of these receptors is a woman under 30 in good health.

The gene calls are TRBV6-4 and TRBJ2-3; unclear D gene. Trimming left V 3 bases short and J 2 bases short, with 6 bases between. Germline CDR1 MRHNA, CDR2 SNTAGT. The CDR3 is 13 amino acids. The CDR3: CASSERVTDTQYF. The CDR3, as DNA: TGTGCCAGCAGTGAAAGGGTCACAGATACGCAGTATTTT.

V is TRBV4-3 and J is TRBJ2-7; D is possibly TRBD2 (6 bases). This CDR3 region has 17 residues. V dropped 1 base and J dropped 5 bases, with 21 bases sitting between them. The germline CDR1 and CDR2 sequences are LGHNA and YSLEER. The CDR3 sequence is CASSQGLTGAYSHEQYF. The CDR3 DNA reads TGCGCCAGCAGCCAAGGGCTGACGGGAGCCTACTCTCACGAGCAGTACTTC.

The CDR3 protein is CAWGDSNEQFF. CDR3 nucleotide sequence: TGTGCCTGGGGGGATTCCAATGAGCAGTTCTTC. The chain has TRBV30 and TRBJ2-1; D uncertain. Trimming removed 5 bases at V and 6 bases at J, with 8 bases between. CDR3 length: 11 amino acids. The germline gives CDR1 GTSNPN, CDR2 SVGIG (reference sequence).

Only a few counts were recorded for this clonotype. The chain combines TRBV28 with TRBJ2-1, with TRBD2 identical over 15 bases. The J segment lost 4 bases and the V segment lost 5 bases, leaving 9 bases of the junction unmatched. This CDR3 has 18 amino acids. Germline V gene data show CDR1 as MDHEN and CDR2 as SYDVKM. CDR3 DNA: TGTGCCAGCAGTGGGACTAGCGGGGGGCCTTTCTTTTACAATGAGCAGTTCTTC. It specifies CASSGTSGGPFFYNEQFF. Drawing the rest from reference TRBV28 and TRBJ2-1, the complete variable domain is DVKVTQSSRYLVKRTGEKVFLECVQDMDHENMFWYRQDPGLGLRLIYFSYDVKMKEKGDIPEGYSVSREKKERFSLILESASTNQTSMYLCASSGTSGGPFFYNEQFFGPGTRLTVL.

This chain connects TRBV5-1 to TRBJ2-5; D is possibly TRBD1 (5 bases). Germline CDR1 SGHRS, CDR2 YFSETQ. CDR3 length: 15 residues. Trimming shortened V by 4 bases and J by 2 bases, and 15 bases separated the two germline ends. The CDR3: CASSHLPGSQETQYF. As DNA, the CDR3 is TGCGCCAGCAGCCATCTCCCAGGGTCTCAAGAGACCCAGTACTTC.

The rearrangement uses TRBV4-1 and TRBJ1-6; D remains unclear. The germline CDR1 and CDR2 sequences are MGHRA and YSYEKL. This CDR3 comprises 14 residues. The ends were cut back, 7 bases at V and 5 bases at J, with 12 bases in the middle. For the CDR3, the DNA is TGCGCCAGCACCTCTGGAACTCATAATTCACCCCTCCACTTT. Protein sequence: CASTSGTHNSPLHF.

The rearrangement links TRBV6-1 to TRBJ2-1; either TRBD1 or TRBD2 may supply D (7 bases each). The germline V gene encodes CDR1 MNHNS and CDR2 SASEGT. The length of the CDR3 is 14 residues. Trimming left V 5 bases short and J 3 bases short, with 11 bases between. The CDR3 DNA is TGTGCCAGCAGTCAGGGGGGGGACTACAATGAGCAGTTCTTC. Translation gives CASSQGGDYNEQFF.

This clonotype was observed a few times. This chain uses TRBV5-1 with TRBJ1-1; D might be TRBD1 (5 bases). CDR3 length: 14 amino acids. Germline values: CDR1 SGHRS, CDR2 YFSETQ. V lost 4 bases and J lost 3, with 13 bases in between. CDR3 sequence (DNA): TGCGCCAGCAGCCCCCGGCAAGGGGACACTGAAGCTTTCTTT. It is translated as CASSPRQGDTEAFF.

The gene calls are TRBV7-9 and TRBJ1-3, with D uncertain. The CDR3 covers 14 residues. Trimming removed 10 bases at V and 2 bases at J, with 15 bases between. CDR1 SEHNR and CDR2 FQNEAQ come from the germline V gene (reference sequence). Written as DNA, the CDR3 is TGTGCCACCCGACCGGTGGCCACTGGAAACACCATATATTTT. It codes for CATRPVATGNTIYF.

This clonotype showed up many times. The CDR3 here is CATLLAGVDETQYF. The CDR3 DNA follows: TGTGCCACCCTTCTAGCGGGAGTCGATGAGACCCAGTACTTC. The J gene is TRBJ2-5, the V gene TRBV15, with 10 bases aligning to TRBD2. Germline values: CDR1 LNHNV, CDR2 YYDKDF (reference sequence). The V and J ends lost 8 bases and 5 bases, in that order; junction bases with no gene match: 8. The CDR3 sequence is 14 residues long.

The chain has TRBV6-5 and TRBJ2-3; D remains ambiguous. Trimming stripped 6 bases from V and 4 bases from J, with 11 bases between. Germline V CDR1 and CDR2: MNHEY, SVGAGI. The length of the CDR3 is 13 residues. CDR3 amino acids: CASSLSLSDTQYF. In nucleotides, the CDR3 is TGTGCCAGCAGCTTATCCCTCTCAGATACGCAGTATTTT.

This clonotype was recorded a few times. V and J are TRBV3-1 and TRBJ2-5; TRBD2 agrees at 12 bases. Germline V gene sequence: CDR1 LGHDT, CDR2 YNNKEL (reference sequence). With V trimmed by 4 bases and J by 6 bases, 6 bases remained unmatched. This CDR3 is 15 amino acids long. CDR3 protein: CASSLQTSGGKTQYF. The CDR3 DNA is TGTGCCAGCAGCCTTCAGACTAGCGGGGGAAAGACCCAGTACTTC.

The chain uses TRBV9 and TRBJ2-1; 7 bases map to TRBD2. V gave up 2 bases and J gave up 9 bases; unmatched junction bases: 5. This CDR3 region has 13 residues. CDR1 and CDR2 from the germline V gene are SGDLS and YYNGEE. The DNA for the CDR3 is TGTGCCAGCAGCGTTTGGGGGGAGGGTGAGCAGTTCTTC. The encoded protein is CASSVWGEGEQFF.

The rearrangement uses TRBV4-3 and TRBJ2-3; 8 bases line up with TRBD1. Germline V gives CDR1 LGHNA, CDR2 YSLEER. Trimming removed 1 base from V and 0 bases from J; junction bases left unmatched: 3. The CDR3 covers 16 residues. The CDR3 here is CASSQGTGTSTDTQYF. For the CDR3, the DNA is TGCGCCAGCAGCCAAGGGACAGGGACAAGCACAGATACGCAGTATTTT.

CDR3 in amino acids: CASSLVGTSLGYTF. CDR3 nucleotide sequence: TGTGCCAGCAGTTTGGTCGGGACCAGCTTAGGCTACACCTTC. The chain couples TRBV27 to TRBJ1-2; perhaps TRBD1 as D (5 bases). The V end lost 3 bases, the J end lost 8 bases, and 16 bases lay between the germline ends. This CDR3 is built from 14 residues. The germline CDR1 and CDR2 sequences are MNHEY and SMNVEV (reference sequence).

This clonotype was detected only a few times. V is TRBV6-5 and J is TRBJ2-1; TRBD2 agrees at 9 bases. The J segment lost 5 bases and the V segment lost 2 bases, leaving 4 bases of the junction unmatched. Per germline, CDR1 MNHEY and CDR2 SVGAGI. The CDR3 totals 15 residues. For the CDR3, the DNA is TGTGCCAGCAGTTACGCTTTAGCGGGAGACAATGAGCAGTTCTTC. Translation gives CASSYALAGDNEQFF.

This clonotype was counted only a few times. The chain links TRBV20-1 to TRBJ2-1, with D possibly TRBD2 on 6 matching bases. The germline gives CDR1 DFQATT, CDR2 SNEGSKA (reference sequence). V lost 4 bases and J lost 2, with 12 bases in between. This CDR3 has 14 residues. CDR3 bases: TGCAGTGCTAACGGCTGGGGGGCCTACAATGAGCAGTTCTTC. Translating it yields CSANGWGAYNEQFF.

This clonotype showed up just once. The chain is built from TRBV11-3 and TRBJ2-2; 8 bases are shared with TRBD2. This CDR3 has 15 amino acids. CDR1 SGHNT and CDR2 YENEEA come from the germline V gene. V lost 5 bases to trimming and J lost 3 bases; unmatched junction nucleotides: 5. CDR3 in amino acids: CASSPMRGDTGELFF. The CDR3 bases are TGTGCCAGCAGCCCAATGCGGGGGGACACCGGGGAGCTGTTTTTT.

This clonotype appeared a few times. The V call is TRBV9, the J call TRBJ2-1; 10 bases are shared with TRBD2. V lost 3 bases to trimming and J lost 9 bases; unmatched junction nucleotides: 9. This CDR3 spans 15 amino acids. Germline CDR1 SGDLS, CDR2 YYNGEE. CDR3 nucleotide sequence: TGTGCCAGCAGCGATACTAGCGGGGTTGGGGGTGAGCAGTTCTTC. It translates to CASSDTSGVGGEQFF.

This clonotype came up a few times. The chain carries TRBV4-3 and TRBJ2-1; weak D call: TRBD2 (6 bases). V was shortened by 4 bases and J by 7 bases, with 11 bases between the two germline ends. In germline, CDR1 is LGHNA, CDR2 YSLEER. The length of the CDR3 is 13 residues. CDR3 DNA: TGCGCCAGCAGCCCGCAGACTAGAAATGAGCAGTTCTTC. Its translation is CASSPQTRNEQFF.

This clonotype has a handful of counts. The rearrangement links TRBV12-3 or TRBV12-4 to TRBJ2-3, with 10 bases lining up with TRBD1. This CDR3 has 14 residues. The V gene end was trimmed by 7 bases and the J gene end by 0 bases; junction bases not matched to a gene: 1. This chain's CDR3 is CASMDRGSTDTQYF. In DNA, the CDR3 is TGTGCCAGCATGGACAGGGGGAGCACAGATACGCAGTATTTT.

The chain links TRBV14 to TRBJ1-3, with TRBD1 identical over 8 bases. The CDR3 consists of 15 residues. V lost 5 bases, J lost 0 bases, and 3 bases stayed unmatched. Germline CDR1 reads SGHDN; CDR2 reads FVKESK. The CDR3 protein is CASSYDRGSGNTIYF. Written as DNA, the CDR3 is TGTGCCAGCAGCTACGACAGGGGCTCTGGAAACACCATATATTTT.

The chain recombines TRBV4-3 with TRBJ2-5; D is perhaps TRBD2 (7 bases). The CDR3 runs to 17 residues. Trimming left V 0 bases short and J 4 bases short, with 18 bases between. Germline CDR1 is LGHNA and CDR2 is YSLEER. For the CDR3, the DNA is TGCGCCAGCAGCCAAGATGGGGGGGCAGTGGGGAGAGAGACCCAGTACTTC. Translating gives CASSQDGGAVGRETQYF.

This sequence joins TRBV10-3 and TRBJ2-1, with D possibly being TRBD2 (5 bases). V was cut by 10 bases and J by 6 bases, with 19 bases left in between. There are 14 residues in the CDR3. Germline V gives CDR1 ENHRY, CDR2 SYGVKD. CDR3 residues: CATGSDYLGNEQFF. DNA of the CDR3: TGTGCCACCGGGTCAGACTATTTAGGCAATGAGCAGTTCTTC.

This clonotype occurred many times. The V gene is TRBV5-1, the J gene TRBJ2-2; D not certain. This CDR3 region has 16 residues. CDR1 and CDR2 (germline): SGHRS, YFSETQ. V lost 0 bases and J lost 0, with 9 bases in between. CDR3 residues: CASSLEQRSNTGELFF. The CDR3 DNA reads TGCGCCAGCAGCTTGGAACAGCGTTCGAACACCGGGGAGCTGTTTTTT.

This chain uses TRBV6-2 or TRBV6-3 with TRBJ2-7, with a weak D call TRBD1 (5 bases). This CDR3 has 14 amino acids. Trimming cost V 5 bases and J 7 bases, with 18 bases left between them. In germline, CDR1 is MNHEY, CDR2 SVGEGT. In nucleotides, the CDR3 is TGTGCCAGCAGTGCGACAGCTGAGGCCCGGGAGCAGTACTTC. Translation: CASSATAEAREQYF.

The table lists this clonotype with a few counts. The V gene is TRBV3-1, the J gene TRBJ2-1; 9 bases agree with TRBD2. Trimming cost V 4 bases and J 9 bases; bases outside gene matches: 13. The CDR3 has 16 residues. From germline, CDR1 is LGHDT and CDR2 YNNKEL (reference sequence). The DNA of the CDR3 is TGTGCCAGCAGCCTCTCAGCTAGCGGGGACCTAGGTGAGCAGTTCTTC. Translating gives CASSLSASGDLGEQFF.

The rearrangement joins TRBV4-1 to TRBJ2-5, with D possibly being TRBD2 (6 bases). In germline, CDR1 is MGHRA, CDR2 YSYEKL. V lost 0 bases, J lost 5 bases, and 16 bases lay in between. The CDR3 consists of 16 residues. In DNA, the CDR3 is TGCGCCAGCAGCCAAGAGGTCGGAGGGATGAAGGAGACCCAGTACTTC. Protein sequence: CASSQEVGGMKETQYF.

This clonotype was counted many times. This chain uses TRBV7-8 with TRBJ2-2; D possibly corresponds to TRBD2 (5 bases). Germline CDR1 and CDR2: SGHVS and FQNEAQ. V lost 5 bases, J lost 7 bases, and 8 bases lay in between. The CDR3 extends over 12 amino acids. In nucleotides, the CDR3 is TGTGCCAGCAGCGGGAGTGGCGGGGAGCTGTTTTTT. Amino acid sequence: CASSGSGGELFF.

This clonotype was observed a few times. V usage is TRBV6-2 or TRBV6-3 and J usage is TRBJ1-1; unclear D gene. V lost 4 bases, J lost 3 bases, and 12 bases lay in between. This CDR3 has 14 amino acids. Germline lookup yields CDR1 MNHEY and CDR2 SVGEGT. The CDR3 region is CASSLPYPDTEAFF. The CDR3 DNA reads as TGTGCCAGCAGTTTACCGTACCCGGACACTGAAGCTTTCTTT.

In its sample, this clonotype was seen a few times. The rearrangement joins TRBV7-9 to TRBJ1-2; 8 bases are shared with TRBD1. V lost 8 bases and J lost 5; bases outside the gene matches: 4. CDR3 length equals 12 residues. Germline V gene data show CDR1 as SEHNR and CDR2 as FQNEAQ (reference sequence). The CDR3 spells CASFTGGYGYTF. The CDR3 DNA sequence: TGTGCCAGCTTTACAGGGGGATATGGCTACACCTTC.